This is a list of T cell receptor beta chains from one sample in a study of Ad26.COV2.S vaccination and SARS-CoV-2 variants. TCRdb's copy holds only in-frame clones and misses some; the assay was immunoSEQ multiplex PCR. The repertoire has a few hundred thousand clones, approximately 90% of them found once; the top ten carry 2.9%. The sample consisted of peripheral blood, taken in a trial of Ad26.COV2.S vaccine versus placebo. The receptors were gathered from a person aged 18-60 years who received the Ad26.COV2.S COVID-19 vaccine or a placebo. The CDR3 runs from the conserved cysteine through the conserved F or W.

V gene,CDR3 length,J gene,CDR3 protein
TRBV10-3,16,TRBJ2-2,CAISERGDRGTGELFF
TRBV30,18,TRBJ2-3,CAWSVRRTSGGSTDTQYF
TRBV3-1/TRBV3-2,16,TRBJ2-5,CASSPSGGAERETQYF
TRBV9,13,TRBJ1-2,CASSVEQNYGYTF
TRBV5-4,16,TRBJ1-2,CASSPHYKGGNYGYTF
TRBV19,18,TRBJ2-3,CASSIRSPSGVRTDTQYF
TRBV6-5,14,TRBJ1-5,CATMLTGEYQPQHF
TRBV11-2,14,TRBJ2-1,CASSNSGGAYEQFF
TRBV30,16,TRBJ1-2,CAWSNRGARSVYGYTF
TRBV7-9,16,TRBJ1-5,CASSQGGTLSNQPQHF
TRBV4-1,14,TRBJ1-2,CASSQGQMNYGYTF
TRBV6-2/TRBV6-3,11,TRBJ2-1,CASSYEYEQFF
TRBV19,15,TRBJ2-2,CASSIHAGGAGELFF
TRBV27,15,TRBJ1-6,CASTPRGLGNSPLHF
TRBV7-9,18,TRBJ2-1,CASSFTGLAGEGGNEQFF
TRBV24-1,13,TRBJ2-2,CATSDRGYAELFF
TRBV6-1,16,TRBJ1-4,CASSESRLQPNEKLFF
TRBV7-9,17,TRBJ2-1,CASSPGRWDETNNEQFF
TRBV4-2,17,TRBJ2-2,CASSQVSSGRAAGELFF
TRBV30,14,TRBJ1-6,CAWSVLVRNSPLHF
TRBV7-2,16,TRBJ1-6,CASSPGTSSYNSPLHF
TRBV28,14,TRBJ1-3,CASINGGSGNTIYF
TRBV18,13,TRBJ2-5,CASSRRDGETQYF
TRBV6-4,13,TRBJ2-1,CASSRQGANEQFF
TRBV7-3,16,TRBJ2-2,CASSLTGASLSGELFF
TRBV2,18,TRBJ1-5,CASSLDRRGVYSNQPQHF
TRBV11-2,15,TRBJ2-1,CASSSERSSYNEQFF
TRBV30,13,TRBJ1-5,CAWSVQVNQPQHF
TRBV30,13,TRBJ1-1,CAWRRQLNTEAFF
TRBV2,19,TRBJ2-7,CASSARLAGAFPPSYEQYF
TRBV15,13,TRBJ1-5,CATSTKPPGHQHF
TRBV6-1,17,TRBJ2-2,CASSDRGVGLFTGELFF
TRBV6-5,13,TRBJ2-1,CASTSGTYNEQFF
TRBV21-1,14,TRBJ2-1,CASGGGQGYNEQFF
TRBV5-4,13,TRBJ2-1,CASGAIGGNEQFF
TRBV2,15,TRBJ2-3,CASSDGRGYTDTQYF
TRBV5-6,16,TRBJ1-2,CASAKQGRQASHGYTF
TRBV4-3,15,TRBJ1-3,CASSPDENQGNTIYF
TRBV5-4,14,TRBJ2-1,CASSYGTGWNEQFF
TRBV4-2,14,TRBJ2-1,CASSQGSSYNEQFF
TRBV7-9,14,TRBJ2-1,CASSLAGGLNEQFF
TRBV9,14,TRBJ2-5,CASSATGNQETQYF
TRBV3-1/TRBV3-2,14,TRBJ2-5,CASRDGRASETQYF
TRBV12-3/TRBV12-4,12,TRBJ2-3,CASSQGQGDQYF
TRBV7-2,15,TRBJ1-4,CASSGTGARNEKLFF
TRBV6-5,15,TRBJ2-4,CASGRTGDVKNIQYF
TRBV12-3/TRBV12-4,13,TRBJ1-2,CASSLWQDYGYTF